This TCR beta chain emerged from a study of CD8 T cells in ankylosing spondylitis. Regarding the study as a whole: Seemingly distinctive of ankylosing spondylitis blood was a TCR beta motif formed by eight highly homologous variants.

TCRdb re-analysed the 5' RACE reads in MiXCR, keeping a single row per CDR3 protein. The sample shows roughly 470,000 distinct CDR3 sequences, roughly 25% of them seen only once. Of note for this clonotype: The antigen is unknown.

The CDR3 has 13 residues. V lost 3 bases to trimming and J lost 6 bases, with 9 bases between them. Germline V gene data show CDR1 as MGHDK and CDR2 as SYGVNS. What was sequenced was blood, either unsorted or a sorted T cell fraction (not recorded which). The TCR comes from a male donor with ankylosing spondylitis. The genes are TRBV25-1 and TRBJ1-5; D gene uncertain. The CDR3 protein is CASSESEIQPQHF. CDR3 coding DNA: TGTGCCAGCAGTGAGTCGGAGATTCAGCCCCAGCATTTT.